Sequencing of this T cell receptor (beta chain) was carried out in a study of shared clonotypes between healthy human individuals. Points from the study as a whole: Genetic and exposure-history diversity was limited by the small donor number. What naive subsets generally showed was a larger estimated richness than memory subsets showed.

The investigators split CD4+ cells into a CD45RA+ naive subset and a CD45RA-negative memory subset. Every subset had its genomic DNA shared out evenly among several immunoSEQ plates. The method was immunoSEQ multiplex PCR; TCRdb's version includes in-frame clones alone and lacks a portion of them. This sample has more than 1,200,000 clones, with approximately 98.5% found just once. Trimming pared 4 bases from V and 4 bases from J, leaving 13 bases between. The CDR3 consists of 14 residues. Germline V gene lookup returns CDR1 MDHEN and CDR2 SYDVKM. As concerns this clone: Its specificity is unknown.

The sequenced sample consisted of naive CD4+ T cells sorted from blood. The subset here: CD45RA+ positively selected. The receptor's source is a man aged 30-40 years in good health. The chain joins TRBV28 to TRBJ1-2; D remains ambiguous. The CDR3 sequence: CASSSRQNLYGYTF. The CDR3 DNA is TGTGCCAGCAGTTCACGCCAGAACCTCTATGGCTACACCTTC.